In its sample, the clone carrying this T cell receptor (beta chain) was seen a few times. What it binds is unknown. The data stem from a study of beta chain features in type 1 diabetes. General study results and limits: All four CD4+ subsets from Type 1 diabetes patients carried moderately but significantly shorter TCRB CDR3s. cDNA-based reads could over-represent cells with high TCR expression. It was among patients, rather than healthy donors, that naive, central memory and Treg TCRB repertoires appeared more similar. It was possible that PCR favored shorter templates, equally so in patients and controls.

Cells sorted by CD45RO/CCR7/CD25/CD127/CD95/CD27 comprised CD4+ naive, central memory, regulatory and stem cell-like memory cells. The CDR3 loop spans 11 amino acids. The germline gives CDR1 ENHRY, CDR2 SYGVKD. V dropped 6 bases and J dropped 0 bases, with 2 bases sitting between them. The authors reverse transcribed all of the isolated RNA, so sequencing captured expressed TCRB transcripts. Method: immunoSEQ multiplex PCR; TCRdb's copy keeps in-frame clones and lacks some. The profile covers about 120,000 clones, with roughly 15% appearing a single time and roughly 2.5% taken by the ten largest. The source of this sequence is a man aged 30-40 years with type 1 diabetes. The sequencing sample was made of central memory CD4+ T cells from blood. This chain connects TRBV10-3 to TRBJ2-5; D not resolved. The DNA of the CDR3 is TGTGCCATCAGGGACCAAGAGACCCAGTACTTC. Amino acid sequence: CAIRDQETQYF.